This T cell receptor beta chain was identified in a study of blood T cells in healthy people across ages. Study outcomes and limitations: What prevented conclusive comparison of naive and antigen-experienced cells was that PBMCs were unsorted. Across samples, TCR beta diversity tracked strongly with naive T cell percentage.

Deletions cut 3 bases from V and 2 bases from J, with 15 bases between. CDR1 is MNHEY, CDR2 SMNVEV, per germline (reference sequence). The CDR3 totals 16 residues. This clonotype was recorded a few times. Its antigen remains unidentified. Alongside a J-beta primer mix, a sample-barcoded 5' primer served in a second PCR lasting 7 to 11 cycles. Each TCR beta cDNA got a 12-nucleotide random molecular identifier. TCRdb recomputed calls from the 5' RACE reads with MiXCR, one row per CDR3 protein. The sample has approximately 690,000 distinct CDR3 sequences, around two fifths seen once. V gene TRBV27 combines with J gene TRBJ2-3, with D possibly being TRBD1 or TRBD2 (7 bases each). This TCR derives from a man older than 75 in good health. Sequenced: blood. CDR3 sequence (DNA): TGTGCCAGCAGTTTGGGGGGGGACAGTGACACAGATACGCAGTATTTT. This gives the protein CASSLGGDSDTDTQYF.